A selection of T cell receptor beta chains follows, all from one sample in a study of control samples from healthy donors and cancer patients. The repertoire was sequenced with immunoSEQ multiplex PCR; TCRdb's copy has only in-frame clones and lacks some. The data contain a few hundred thousand clones, about 93% of them singletons. Input material: PBMCs. Source of these receptors: a man in his forties with head and neck cancer. Both conserved end residues are part of each CDR3. A D gene is named only where the DNA matches it firmly. Clone size is stated in some rows and not others, as once, few, many or a class when expanded.

TRBV24-1	.	TRBJ2-1	TRBD1	CATSDSGGQGAPNEQFF	TGTGCCACCAGTGATTCTGGTGGACAGGGGGCCCCTAATGAGCAGTTCTTC
TRBV27	.	TRBJ1-2	.	CASAISEGRYGYTF	TGTGCCAGCGCGATATCCGAGGGGAGGTATGGCTACACCTTC
TRBV7-9	.	TRBJ2-7	.	CASSLGGSIDEQYF	TGTGCCAGCAGCTTGGGTGGGAGTATCGACGAGCAGTACTTC
TRBV20-1	.	TRBJ1-1	.	CSAPHDTEAFF	TGCAGTGCCCCTCATGACACTGAAGCTTTCTTT
TRBV27	.	TRBJ1-2	.	CASSLQGYYGYTF	TGTGCCAGCAGTCTGCAGGGGTACTATGGCTACACCTTC
TRBV19	once	TRBJ2-3	TRBD1	CASSLNRDRVQDTQYF	TGTGCCAGTAGTCTCAACCGGGACAGGGTCCAGGATACGCAGTATTTT
TRBV6-5	.	TRBJ2-7	.	CASTSYSYEQYF	TGTGCCAGCACCAGTTATTCCTACGAGCAGTACTTC
TRBV11-2	.	TRBJ2-2	TRBD1	CASSTPGQGTGELFF	TGTGCCAGCAGCACACCGGGACAGGGAACCGGGGAGCTGTTTTTT
TRBV24-1	.	TRBJ2-7	.	CATSGLYVYEQYF	TGTGCCACCAGTGGACTTTATGTTTACGAGCAGTACTTC
TRBV5-1	.	TRBJ1-1	.	CASAGGTVGEAFF	TGCGCCAGCGCCGGTGGGACTGTGGGTGAAGCTTTCTTT
TRBV5-1	.	TRBJ1-5	.	CASSPGEGNSNQPQHF	TGCGCCAGCAGCCCGGGGGAAGGTAATAGCAATCAGCCCCAGCATTTT
TRBV30	.	TRBJ1-3	.	CAWSLISGNTIYF	TGTGCCTGGAGTCTTATCTCTGGAAACACCATATATTTT
TRBV28	.	TRBJ2-7	.	CASSLWLNEQYF	TGTGCCAGCAGTTTATGGCTGAACGAGCAGTACTTC
TRBV3-1/TRBV3-2	.	TRBJ2-7	TRBD1	CASSQPGQGKAQYF	TGTGCCAGCAGCCAACCGGGACAGGGAAAGGCGCAGTACTTC
TRBV28	.	TRBJ1-6	.	CASSLRDHLGSPLHF	TGTGCCAGCAGTTTACGGGACCACCTCGGGTCACCCCTCCACTTT
TRBV29-1	.	TRBJ1-2	.	CSVISPYGYTF	TGCAGCGTTATAAGCCCTTATGGCTACACCTTC
TRBV28	.	TRBJ1-3	.	CASSLKYLSGNTIYF	TGTGCCAGCAGTTTAAAGTACCTCTCTGGAAACACCATATATTTT
TRBV7-6	.	TRBJ2-5	TRBD1	CASSMRQGWETQYF	TGTGCCAGCAGCATGCGACAGGGGTGGGAGACCCAGTACTTC
TRBV9	.	TRBJ2-5	.	CASSPSRGLGETQYF	TGTGCCAGCAGCCCGAGTCGGGGGCTGGGAGAGACCCAGTACTTC
TRBV27	once	TRBJ1-6	.	CASSLSLPGGRNSPLHF	TGTGCCAGCAGTTTATCCCTTCCCGGGGGGCGCAATTCACCCCTCCACTTT
TRBV21-1	few	TRBJ2-7	.	CASSKKKDTYEQYF	TGTGCCAGCAGCAAAAAAAAAGACACCTACGAGCAGTACTTC
TRBV9	.	TRBJ1-5	TRBD1	CASSAGLGTGAPGGNQPQHF	TGTGCCAGCAGCGCAGGTCTTGGGACAGGGGCACCAGGGGGCAATCAGCCCCAGCATTTT
TRBV19	.	TRBJ2-3	.	CASSIFQGTDTQYF	TGTGCCAGTAGTATTTTCCAGGGCACAGATACGCAGTATTTT
TRBV6-2/TRBV6-3	.	TRBJ2-3	TRBD2	CASSYSSGRASNTQYF	TGTGCCAGCAGTTACTCGAGCGGGAGGGCTTCAAATACGCAGTATTTT
TRBV28	.	TRBJ2-5	.	CASRMGVAVYGETQYF	TGTGCCAGCAGAATGGGAGTAGCGGTATACGGAGAGACCCAGTACTTC
TRBV28	.	TRBJ2-2	.	CASSLWSVPNTGELFF	TGTGCCAGCAGTTTATGGTCTGTGCCAAACACCGGGGAGCTGTTTTTT
TRBV7-9	.	TRBJ2-2	.	CASSLEGGTELFF	TGTGCCAGCAGCTTAGAAGGAGGGACGGAGCTGTTTTTT
TRBV7-2	.	TRBJ1-2	.	CASSLGGFYGYTF	TGTGCCAGCAGCTTAGGGGGCTTCTATGGCTACACCTTC
TRBV6-6	.	TRBJ1-2	TRBD1	CASSSYIGQGGGYTF	TGTGCCAGCAGTTCGTACATAGGACAGGGAGGCGGCTACACCTTC
TRBV6-6	once	TRBJ1-2	.	CASSVGQSTYGYTF	TGTGCCAGCAGCGTAGGACAGTCGACCTATGGCTACACCTTC